The clone carrying this T cell receptor (beta chain) is termed medium-sized. What it binds is not known. Researchers tagged individual cDNA molecules with unique molecular identifiers. TCRdb reprocessed the 5' RACE reads via MiXCR and lists one record per CDR3 protein. The sample holds around 19,000 distinct CDR3 sequences, under 5.5% seen once. These data belong to a study of early T cells in non-severe SARS-CoV-2 infection. The wider study: The authors sequenced bulk RNA from unsorted whole blood, leaving chains unpaired. Study results and caveats: Lookups in VDJdb leaned toward anti-spike CD8 responses and missed private and CD4 specificities.

The length of the CDR3 is 14 residues. Trimming shortened V by 5 bases and J by 4 bases, and 13 bases separated the two germline ends. Germline loops: CDR1 SGHTA, CDR2 FQGNSA. The TCR originated in an adult who was a healthcare worker with PCR-confirmed SARS-CoV-2 infection or an uninfected control (not recorded which). The chain combines TRBV7-2 with TRBJ2-3, with no clear D. Sequences were obtained from whole blood. The CDR3 DNA is TGTGCCAGCAGCCCTATAATGCAGGCAGATACGCAGTATTTT. Its translation: CASSPIMQADTQYF.